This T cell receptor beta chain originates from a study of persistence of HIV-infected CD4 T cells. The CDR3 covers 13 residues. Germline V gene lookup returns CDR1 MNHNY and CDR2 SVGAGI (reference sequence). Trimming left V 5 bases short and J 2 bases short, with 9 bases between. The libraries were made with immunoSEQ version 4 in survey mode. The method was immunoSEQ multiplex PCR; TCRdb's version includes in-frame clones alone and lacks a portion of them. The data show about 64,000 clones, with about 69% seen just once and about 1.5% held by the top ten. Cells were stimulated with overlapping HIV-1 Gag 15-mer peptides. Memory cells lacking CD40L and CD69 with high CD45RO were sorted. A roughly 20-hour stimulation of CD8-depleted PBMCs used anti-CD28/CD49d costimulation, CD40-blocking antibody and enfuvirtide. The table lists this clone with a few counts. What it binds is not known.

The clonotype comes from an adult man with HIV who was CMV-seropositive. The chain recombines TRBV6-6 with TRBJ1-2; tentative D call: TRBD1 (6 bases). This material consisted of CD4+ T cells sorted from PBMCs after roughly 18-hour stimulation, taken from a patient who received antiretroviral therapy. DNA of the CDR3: TGTGCCAGCAGTGGGGGGCAGAACTATGGCTACACCTTC. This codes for CASSGGQNYGYTF.